This TCR beta chain was captured in a study of CD8 T cells in Susac syndrome (dated by TCRdb to the late 2010s). About the full investigation: Of the Susac syndrome patients who were sequenced, five or six had clinically active disease and roughly eight were in clinical remission. Whether CD8+ T cell activation and differentiation in Susac syndrome was antigen driven was tested using repertoire sequencing. At blood withdrawal, Susac syndrome patients were therapy-naive, treated with corticosteroids (with IVIg additionally given to some), or treated with IVIg alone. Beyond this particular receptor, the publication reports: The study acknowledged that relatively few individuals were included in the TCR sequencing and HLA analysis. In the CD4+ T cell repertoire of Susac syndrome patients, clonal expansion was not detected.

The germline V gene sets CDR1 to KGHDR and CDR2 to SFDVKD. From cysteine to phenylalanine, the CDR3 is 15 amino acids long. The DNA shown is the 45-base CDR3, in frame from base 1. A distance of 15 bases separates the germline ends of V and J, which lose 2 bases and 9 bases respectively. RNA was extracted using the RNeasy kit, and roughly 0.45 to 1 ug of the RNA was reverse transcribed with random hexamers. TCR beta CDR3 regions were amplified with the immunoSEQ multiplex PCR assay covering 54 Vbeta and 13 Jbeta segments. Bias from PCR amplification was corrected by using a synthetic template baseline for primer optimization and for computational correction. The authors' pipeline ran thus. Only productive sequences were kept, with reads annotated to V, D and J genes according to IMGT and analyzed in immunoSEQ Analyzer. To calculate clonality, Shannon entropy was normalized by log2 of the number of productive unique sequences and then subtracted from one. For each patient and control, public and private clones were evaluated among the 100 most prevalent clones. Susac-specific clones were defined as absent from healthy and MS cohorts, about 1,100 published viral clones and other ImmuneACCESS disease sequences. The public sequencing data were trimmed at Q25 with fastp and processed into clonotypes with MiXCR by TCRdb, which kept only in-frame beta chains. Each CDR3 protein appears once, grouped with its most common genes and DNA. What appears here as the V and J calls and clone size reflects TCRdb's work, not the paper's. Recorded for this sample are under 200,000 distinct CDR3 sequences; 75% to 95% of them occurred a single time. Approximately 0.09% of the sample is held by the ten biggest clonotypes.

Peripheral blood CD8+ and CD4+ T cells from healthy donors, Susac syndrome patients and multiple sclerosis patients were profiled using high-throughput TCR beta sequencing. The Susac syndrome patients fulfilled recently defined diagnostic criteria for definite or probable disease. Bulk CD8+ and CD4+ T cells were purified magnetically by negative isolation, whereas CD8+ TEMRA cells were enriched by FACS. Blood was collected in EDTA tubes and processed within 24 hours, with PBMCs isolated through density gradient centrifugation. PBMCs destined for TCR sequencing were cryopreserved in liquid nitrogen and later thawed in a 37 °C water bath. Purity of sorted or isolated CD4+, CD8+ and CD8+ TEMRA cells was at least 90%. Comments on this clonotype: What antigen it recognizes has not been identified. No much larger clonotype is one base removed from it; base qualities were not supplied.

The sequencing input was CD4+ T cells from PBMCs. This chain joins TRBV24-1 to TRBJ2-2; TRBD1 is possibly the D segment (6 matching bases). This sequence was found in a human donor with Susac syndrome. The CDR3 region has the sequence CATSDSQRWDRELFF. The DNA is TGTGCCACCAGTGATTCCCAGCGGTGGGACAGGGAGCTGTTTTTT.